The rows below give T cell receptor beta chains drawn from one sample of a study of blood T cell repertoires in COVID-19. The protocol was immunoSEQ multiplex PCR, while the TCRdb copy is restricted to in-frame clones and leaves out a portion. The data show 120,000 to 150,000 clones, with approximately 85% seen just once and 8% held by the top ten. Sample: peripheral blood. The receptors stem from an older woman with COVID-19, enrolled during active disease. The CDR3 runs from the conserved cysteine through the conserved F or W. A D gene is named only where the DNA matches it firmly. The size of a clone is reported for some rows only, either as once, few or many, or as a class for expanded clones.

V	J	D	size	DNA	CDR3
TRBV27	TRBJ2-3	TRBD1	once	TGTGCCAGCAGGCCTTTGACAGGGATATCGTTAGGCACAGATACGCAGTATTTT	CASRPLTGISLGTDTQYF
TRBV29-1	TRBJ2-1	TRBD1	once	TGCAGCGTTACAGGGGGCTCCTACAATGAGCAGTTCTTC	CSVTGGSYNEQFF
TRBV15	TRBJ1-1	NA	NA	TGTGCCACCAGCCCGCAGGGGAACACTGAAGCTTTCTTT	CATSPQGNTEAFF
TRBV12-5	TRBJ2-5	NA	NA	TGTGCTCGTGGTTTGGGGGGGACAGGAGGGCAACAAGAGACCCAGTACTTC	CARGLGGTGGQQETQYF
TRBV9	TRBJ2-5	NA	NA	TGTGCCAGCAGCGTAGATCGGGGACAACCATACCAAGAGACCCAGTACTTC	CASSVDRGQPYQETQYF
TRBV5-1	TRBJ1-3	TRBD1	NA	TGCGCCAGCAGCGATGGGACAGTAGGAAACACCATATATTTT	CASSDGTVGNTIYF
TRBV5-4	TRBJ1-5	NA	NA	TGTGCCAGTACCGGCGGGCAGCCCCAGCATTTT	CASTGGQPQHF
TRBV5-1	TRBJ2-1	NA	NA	TGCGCCAGCAGCTCCGACGGAGACAATGAGCAGTTCTTC	CASSSDGDNEQFF
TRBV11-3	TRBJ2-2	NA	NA	TGTGCCAGCAGCCCCTCCCGCGGCGACCACACCGGGGAGCTGTTTTTT	CASSPSRGDHTGELFF
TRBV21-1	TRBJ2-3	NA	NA	TGTGCCAGCAGCAAAGCGAGTAGCGGGAACAGCACAGATACGCAGTATTTT	CASSKASSGNSTDTQYF
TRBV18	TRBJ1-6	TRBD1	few	TGTGCCAGCTCACCAACGGGGACAGGGAATAATTCACCCCTCCACTTT	CASSPTGTGNNSPLHF
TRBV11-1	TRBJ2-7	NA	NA	TGTGCCAGCACCGACCGAACTCCCCCGGGAGAGCAGTACTTC	CASTDRTPPGEQYF
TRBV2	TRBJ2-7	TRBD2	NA	TGTGCCAGCAGTGAAGCGCTGTCACTAGCGGGGGTGACCTACGAGCAGTACTTC	CASSEALSLAGVTYEQYF
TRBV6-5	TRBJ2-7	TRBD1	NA	TGTGCCAGCAGTTACTCACGTGGACAGGGCTACGAGCAGTACTTC	CASSYSRGQGYEQYF
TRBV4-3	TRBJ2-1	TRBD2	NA	TGCGCCAGCAGCCAACGACTAGCGGGGGGGCCGTACAATGAGCAGTTCTTC	CASSQRLAGGPYNEQFF
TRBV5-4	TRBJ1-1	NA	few	TGTGCCAGCAGCTACCCCAGGGATCGCGGTGAAGCTTTCTTT	CASSYPRDRGEAFF
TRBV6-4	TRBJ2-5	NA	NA	TGTGCCAGCAGTGACTCGAGCAGGATCGAGAAGACCCAGTACTTC	CASSDSSRIEKTQYF
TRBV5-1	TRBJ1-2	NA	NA	TGCGCCAGCAGGCGGACAGAAGACTCATATGGCTACACCTTC	CASRRTEDSYGYTF
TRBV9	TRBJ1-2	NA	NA	TGTGCCAGCAGCGTAGCTGAGACAGGAGCTCACTATGGCTACACCTTC	CASSVAETGAHYGYTF
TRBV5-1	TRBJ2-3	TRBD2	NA	TGCGCCAGCACCAGAGGGGGTAGCGGGGGGCCCCTAACAGATACGCAGTATTTT	CASTRGGSGGPLTDTQYF
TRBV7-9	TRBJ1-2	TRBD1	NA	TGTGCCAGCAGTACGGACAGGGACCATGGCTACACCTTC	CASSTDRDHGYTF
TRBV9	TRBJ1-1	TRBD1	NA	TGTGCCAGCAGCGTTTTCGGACAGGGCGACACTGAAGCTTTCTTT	CASSVFGQGDTEAFF
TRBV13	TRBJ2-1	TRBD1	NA	TGTGCCAGCAGACAGAATACCGGGACAGACTCCTACAATGAGCAGTTCTTC	CASRQNTGTDSYNEQFF
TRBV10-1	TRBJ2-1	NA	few	TGCGCCGGTACGGGACTGAGCTCCTACAATGAGCAGTTCTTC	CAGTGLSSYNEQFF
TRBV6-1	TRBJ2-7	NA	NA	TGTGCCAGCAGTGATTCTGTAGGGAGCTCCTACGAGCAGTACTTC	CASSDSVGSSYEQYF
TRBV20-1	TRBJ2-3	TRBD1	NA	TGCAGTGCTAGGCAGGACAGGGTGTTGTATTTT	CSARQDRVLYF
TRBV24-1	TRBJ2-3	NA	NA	TGTGCCACCAGTGAATACACAGATACGCAGTATTTT	CATSEYTDTQYF
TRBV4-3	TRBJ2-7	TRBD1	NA	TGCGCCAGCAGCCAAGACCCAAGACAGGGTCAGTACTTC	CASSQDPRQGQYF
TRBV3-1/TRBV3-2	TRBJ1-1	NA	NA	TGTGCCAGCAGCCAAGACGGGGGGGCCATGAACACTGAAGCTTTCTTT	CASSQDGGAMNTEAFF
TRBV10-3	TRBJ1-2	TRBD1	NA	TGTGCCATCAGTGAAGGACAGGGGGGGCCTAACTATGGCTACACCTTC	CAISEGQGGPNYGYTF
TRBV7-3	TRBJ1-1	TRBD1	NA	TGTGCCAGCAGCTCCGGTTTTTTGGGGACAGCTGAAGCTTTCTTT	CASSSGFLGTAEAFF
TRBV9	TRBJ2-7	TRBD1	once	TGTGCCAGCAGTAGCGCCGGGACAGGGTTCTACGAGCAGTACTTC	CASSSAGTGFYEQYF
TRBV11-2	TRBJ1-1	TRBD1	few	TGTGCCAGCAGCGCCCAGGGGGGAAGGAGGACTGAAGCTTTCTTT	CASSAQGGRRTEAFF
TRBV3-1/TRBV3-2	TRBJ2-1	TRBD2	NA	TGTGCCAGCAGCCGCGCAGATTACGTGGGACTAGCGGGGGGTTCCGAGCAGTTCTTC	CASSRADYVGLAGGSEQFF
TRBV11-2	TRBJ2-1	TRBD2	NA	TGTGCCAGCAGCTTACTAGCGGGGGTCTACAATGAGCAGTTCTTC	CASSLLAGVYNEQFF
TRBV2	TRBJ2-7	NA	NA	TGTGCCAGCAGATGGACTTCCCATTTCTACGAGCAGTACTTC	CASRWTSHFYEQYF
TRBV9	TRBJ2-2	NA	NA	TGTGCCAGCAGTCGCCAGGGTACCGGGGAGCTGTTTTTT	CASSRQGTGELFF
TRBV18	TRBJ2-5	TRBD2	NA	TGTGCCAGCTCACCACGGTTAACTAGCGGGGGGCAAGAGACCCAGTACTTC	CASSPRLTSGGQETQYF
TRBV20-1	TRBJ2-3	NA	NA	TGCAGTGCTAGTCGGGATTTCACTTTTAGTAGGACAGATACGCAGTATTTT	CSASRDFTFSRTDTQYF
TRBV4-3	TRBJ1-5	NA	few	TGCGCCAGCAGCGAAAGACTCCGTCAGCCCCAGCATTTT	CASSERLRQPQHF
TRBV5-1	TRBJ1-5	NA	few	TGCGCCAGCAGCCACATGGGGGGGAATCAGCCCCAGCATTTT	CASSHMGGNQPQHF
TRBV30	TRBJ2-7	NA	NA	TGTGCCTGGACGGGGGGCGGCAACGAGCAGTACTTC	CAWTGGGNEQYF
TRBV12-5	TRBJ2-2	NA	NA	TGTGCTAGTCGCGAACTAGGCTCCACCGGGGAGCTGTTTTTT	CASRELGSTGELFF
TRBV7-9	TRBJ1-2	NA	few	TGTGCCAGCAGCTTAGGACTGGGTATAGAAGGCTACACCTTC	CASSLGLGIEGYTF
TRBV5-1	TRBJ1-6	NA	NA	TGCGCCAGCAGCTTTGGAGAATCAAATTCACCCCTCCACTTT	CASSFGESNSPLHF
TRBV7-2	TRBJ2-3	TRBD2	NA	TGTGCCAGCAGCTTAGACCGGGGGGTCCCCATGGATACGCAGTATTTT	CASSLDRGVPMDTQYF
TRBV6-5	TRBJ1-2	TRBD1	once	TGTGCCAGCGGGACAGCGACTAACTATGGCTACACCTTC	CASGTATNYGYTF
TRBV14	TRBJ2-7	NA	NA	TGTGCCAGCAGCCCAGGGGCGGGGGCCTACGAGCAGTACTTC	CASSPGAGAYEQYF